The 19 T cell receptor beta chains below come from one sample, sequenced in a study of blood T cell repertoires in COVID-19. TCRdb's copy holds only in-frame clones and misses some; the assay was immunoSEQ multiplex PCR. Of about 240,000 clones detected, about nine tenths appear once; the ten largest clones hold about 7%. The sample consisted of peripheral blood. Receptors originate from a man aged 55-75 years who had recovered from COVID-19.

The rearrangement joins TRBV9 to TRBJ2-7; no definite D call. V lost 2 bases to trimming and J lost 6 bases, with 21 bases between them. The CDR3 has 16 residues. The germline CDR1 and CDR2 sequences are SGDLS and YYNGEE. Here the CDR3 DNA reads TGTGCCAGCAGCGTCAGTTCCAGCCCCAGACTGGGCGAGCAGTACTTC. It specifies CASSVSSSPRLGEQYF.

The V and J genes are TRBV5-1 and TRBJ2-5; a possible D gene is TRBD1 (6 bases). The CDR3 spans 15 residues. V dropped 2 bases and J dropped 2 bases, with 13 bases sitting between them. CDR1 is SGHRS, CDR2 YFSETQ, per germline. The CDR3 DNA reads TGCGCCAGCAGCTTTACAGGGAGCCTACAAGAGACCCAGTACTTC. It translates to CASSFTGSLQETQYF.

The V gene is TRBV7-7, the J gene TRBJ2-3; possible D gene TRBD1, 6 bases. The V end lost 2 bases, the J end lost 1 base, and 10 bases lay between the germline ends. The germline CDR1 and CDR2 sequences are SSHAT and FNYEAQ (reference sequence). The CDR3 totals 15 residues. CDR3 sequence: CASSLRGTGTDTQYF. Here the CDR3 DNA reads TGTGCCAGCAGCTTAAGGGGGACGGGCACAGATACGCAGTATTTT.

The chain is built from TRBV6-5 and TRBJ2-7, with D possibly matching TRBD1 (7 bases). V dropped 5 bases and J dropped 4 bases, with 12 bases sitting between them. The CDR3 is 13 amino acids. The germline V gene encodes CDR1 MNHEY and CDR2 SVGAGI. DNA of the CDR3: TGTGCCAGCAGTCGCGGGACAGCTTACGAGCAGTACGTC. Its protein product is CASSRGTAYEQYV.

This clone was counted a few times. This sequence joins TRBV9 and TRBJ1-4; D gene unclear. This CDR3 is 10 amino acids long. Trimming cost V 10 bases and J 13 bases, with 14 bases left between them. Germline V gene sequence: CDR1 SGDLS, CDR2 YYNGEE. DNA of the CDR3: TGTGCCCCACTGTTGGGAGGACTGTTTTTT. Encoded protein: CAPLLGGLFF.

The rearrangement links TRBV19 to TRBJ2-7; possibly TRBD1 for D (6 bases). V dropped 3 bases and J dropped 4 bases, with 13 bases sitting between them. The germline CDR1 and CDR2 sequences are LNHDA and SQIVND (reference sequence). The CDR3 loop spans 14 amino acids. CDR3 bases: TGTGCCAGTAGTATTCGGGCAGGGGCGTACGAGCAGTACTTC. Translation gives CASSIRAGAYEQYF.

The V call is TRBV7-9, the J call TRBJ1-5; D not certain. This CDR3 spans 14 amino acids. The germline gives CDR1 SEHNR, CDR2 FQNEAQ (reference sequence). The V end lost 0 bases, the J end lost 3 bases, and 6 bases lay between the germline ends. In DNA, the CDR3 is TGTGCCAGCAGCTTAGCCGCAGACAATCAGCCCCAGCATTTT. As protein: CASSLAADNQPQHF. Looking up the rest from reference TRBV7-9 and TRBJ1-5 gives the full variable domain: DTGVSQNPRHKITKRGQNVTFRCDPISEHNRLYWYRQTLGQGPEFLTYFQNEAQLEKSRLLSDRFSAERPKGSFSTLEIQRTEQGDSAMYLCASSLAADNQPQHFGDGTRLSIL.

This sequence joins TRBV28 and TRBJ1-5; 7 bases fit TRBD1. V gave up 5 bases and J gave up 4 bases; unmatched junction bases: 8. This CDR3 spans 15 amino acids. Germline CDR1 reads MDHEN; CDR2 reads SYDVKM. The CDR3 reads CASSPTGRVNQPQHF. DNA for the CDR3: TGTGCCAGCAGTCCGACAGGGAGAGTAAATCAGCCCCAGCATTTT.

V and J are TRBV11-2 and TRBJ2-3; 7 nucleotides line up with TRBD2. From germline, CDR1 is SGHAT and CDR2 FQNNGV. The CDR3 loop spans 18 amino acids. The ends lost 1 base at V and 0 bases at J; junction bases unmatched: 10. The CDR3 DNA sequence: TGTGCCAGCAGCTTAGTACGTGGCGGGGGTTCTAGCACAGATACGCAGTATTTT. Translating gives CASSLVRGGGSSTDTQYF.

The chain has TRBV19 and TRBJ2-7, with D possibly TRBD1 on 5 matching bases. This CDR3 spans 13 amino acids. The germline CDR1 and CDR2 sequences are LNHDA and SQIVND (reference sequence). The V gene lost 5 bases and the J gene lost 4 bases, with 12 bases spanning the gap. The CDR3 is CASSVRYRYEQYF. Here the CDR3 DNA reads TGTGCCAGTAGTGTCCGTTACAGGTACGAGCAGTACTTC.

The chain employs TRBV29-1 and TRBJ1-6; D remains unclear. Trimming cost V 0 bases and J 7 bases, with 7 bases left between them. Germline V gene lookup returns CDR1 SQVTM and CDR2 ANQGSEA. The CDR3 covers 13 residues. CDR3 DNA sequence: TGCAGCGTTGAAGATCAGGCGAATTCACCCCTCCACTTT. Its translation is CSVEDQANSPLHF.

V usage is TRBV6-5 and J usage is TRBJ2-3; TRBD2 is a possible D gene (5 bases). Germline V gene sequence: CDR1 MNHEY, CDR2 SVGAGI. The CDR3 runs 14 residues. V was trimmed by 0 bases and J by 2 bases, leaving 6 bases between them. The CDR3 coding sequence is TGTGCCAGCAGTTACTCGAGGGCCACAGATACGCAGTATTTT. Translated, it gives CASSYSRATDTQYF.

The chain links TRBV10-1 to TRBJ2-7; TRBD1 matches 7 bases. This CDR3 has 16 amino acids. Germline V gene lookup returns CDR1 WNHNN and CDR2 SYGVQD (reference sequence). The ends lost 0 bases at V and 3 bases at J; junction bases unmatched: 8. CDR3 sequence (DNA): TGCGCCAGCAGTGAGTCTCCCCGGGGACAGATCTACGAGCAGTACGTC. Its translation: CASSESPRGQIYEQYV.

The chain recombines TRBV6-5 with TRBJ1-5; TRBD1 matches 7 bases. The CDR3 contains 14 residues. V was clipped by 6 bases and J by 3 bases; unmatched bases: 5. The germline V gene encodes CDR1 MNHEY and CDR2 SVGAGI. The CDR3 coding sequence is TGTGCCAGCAGAACGACAGGGTTCAATCAGCCCCAGCATTTT. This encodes CASRTTGFNQPQHF.

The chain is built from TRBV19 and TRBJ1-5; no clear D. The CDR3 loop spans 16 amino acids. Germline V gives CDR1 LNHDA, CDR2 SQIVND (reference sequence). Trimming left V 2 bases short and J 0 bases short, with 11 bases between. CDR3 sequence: CASSIIGGYSNQPQHF. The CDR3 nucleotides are TGTGCCAGTAGTATAATTGGCGGTTATAGCAATCAGCCCCAGCATTTT.

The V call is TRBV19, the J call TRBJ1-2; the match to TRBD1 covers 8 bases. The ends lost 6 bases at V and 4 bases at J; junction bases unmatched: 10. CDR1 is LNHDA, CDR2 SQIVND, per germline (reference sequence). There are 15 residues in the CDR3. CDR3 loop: CASSQNGQGSYGYTF. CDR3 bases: TGTGCCAGTAGCCAAAACGGACAGGGTTCCTATGGCTACACCTTC.

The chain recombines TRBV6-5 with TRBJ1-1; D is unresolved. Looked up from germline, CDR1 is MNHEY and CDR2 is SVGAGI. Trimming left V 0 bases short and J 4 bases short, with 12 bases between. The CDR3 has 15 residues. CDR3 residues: CASSYSLGSGTEAFF. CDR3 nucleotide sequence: TGTGCCAGCAGTTACTCACTTGGGTCGGGCACTGAAGCTTTCTTT.

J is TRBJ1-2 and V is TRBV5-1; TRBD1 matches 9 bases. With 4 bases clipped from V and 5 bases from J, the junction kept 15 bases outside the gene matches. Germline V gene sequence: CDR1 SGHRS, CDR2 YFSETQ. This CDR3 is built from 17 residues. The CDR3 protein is CASSPGDREFGLYGYTF. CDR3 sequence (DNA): TGCGCCAGCAGCCCGGGGGACAGGGAGTTTGGGTTGTATGGCTACACCTTC.

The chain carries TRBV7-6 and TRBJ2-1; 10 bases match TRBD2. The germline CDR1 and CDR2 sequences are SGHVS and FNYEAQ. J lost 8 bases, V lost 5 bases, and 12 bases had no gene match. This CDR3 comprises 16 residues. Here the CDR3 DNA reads TGTGCCAGCAGCCCGGCGCTAGCGGGGGTTTGGGATGAGCAGTTCTTC. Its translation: CASSPALAGVWDEQFF.